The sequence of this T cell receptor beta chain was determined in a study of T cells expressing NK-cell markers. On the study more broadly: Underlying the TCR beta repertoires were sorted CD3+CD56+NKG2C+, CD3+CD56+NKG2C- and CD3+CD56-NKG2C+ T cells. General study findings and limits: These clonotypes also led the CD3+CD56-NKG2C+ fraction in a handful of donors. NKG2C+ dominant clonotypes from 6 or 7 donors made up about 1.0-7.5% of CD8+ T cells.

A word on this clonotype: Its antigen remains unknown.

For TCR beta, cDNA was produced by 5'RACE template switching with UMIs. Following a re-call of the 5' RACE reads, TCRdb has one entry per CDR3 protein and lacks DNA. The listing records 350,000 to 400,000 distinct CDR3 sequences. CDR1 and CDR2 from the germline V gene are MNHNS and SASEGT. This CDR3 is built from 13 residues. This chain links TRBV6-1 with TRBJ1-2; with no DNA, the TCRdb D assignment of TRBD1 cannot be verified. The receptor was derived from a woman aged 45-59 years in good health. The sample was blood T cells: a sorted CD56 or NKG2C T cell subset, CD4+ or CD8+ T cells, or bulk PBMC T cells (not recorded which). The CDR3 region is CASSELGVYGYTF.